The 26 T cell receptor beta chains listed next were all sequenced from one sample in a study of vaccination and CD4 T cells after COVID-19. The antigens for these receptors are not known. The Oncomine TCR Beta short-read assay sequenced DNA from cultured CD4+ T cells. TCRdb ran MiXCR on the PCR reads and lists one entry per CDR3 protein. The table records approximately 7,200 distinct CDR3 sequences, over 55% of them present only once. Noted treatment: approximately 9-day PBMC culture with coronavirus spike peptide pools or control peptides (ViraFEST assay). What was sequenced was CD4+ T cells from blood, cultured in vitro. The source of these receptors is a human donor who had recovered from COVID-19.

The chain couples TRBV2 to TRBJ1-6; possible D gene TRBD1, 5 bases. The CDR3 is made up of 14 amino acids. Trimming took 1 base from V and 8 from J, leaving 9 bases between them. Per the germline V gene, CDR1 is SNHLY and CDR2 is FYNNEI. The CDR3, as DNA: TGTGCCAGCAGTGAAGAGATAGGGGATTCACCCCTCCACTTT. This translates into CASSEEIGDSPLHF.

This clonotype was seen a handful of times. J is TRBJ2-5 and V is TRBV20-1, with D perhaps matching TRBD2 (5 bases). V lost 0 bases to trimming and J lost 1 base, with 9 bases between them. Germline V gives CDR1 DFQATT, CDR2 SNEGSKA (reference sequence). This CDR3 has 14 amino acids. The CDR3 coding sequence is TGCAGTGCTAGAGATCCCAGCGGCCAAGAGACCCAGTACTTC. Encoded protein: CSARDPSGQETQYF.

CDR3 amino acids: CASSQPSGTQYF. The CDR3 region has the DNA TGTGCCAGCAGCCAACCTAGCGGTACGCAGTATTTT. The V gene is TRBV7-3, the J gene TRBJ2-3; 7 nucleotides line up with TRBD2. CDR3 size: 12 residues. Germline V gives CDR1 SGHTA, CDR2 FQGTGA. J was trimmed by 8 bases and V by 5 bases; bases with no gene match: 4. Full variable domain (remainder filled in from reference TRBV7-3 and TRBJ2-3): GAGVSQTPSNKVTEKGKYVELRCDPISGHTALYWYRQSLGQGPEFLIYFQGTGAADDSGLPNDRFFAVRPEGSVSTLKIQRTERGDSAVYLCASSQPSGTQYFGPGTRLTVL.

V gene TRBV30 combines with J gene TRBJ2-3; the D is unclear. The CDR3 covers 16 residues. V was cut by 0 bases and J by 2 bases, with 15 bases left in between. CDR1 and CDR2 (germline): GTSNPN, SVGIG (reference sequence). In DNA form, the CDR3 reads TGTGCCTGGAGTGTAGGAATTTGGCGGTCCACAGATACGCAGTATTTT. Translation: CAWSVGIWRSTDTQYF. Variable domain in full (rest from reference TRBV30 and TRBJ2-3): SQTIHQWPATLVQPVGSPLSLECTVEGTSNPNLYWYRQAAGRGLQLLFYSVGIGQISSEVPQNLSASRPQDRQFILSSKKLLLSDSGFYLCAWSVGIWRSTDTQYFGPGTRLTVL.

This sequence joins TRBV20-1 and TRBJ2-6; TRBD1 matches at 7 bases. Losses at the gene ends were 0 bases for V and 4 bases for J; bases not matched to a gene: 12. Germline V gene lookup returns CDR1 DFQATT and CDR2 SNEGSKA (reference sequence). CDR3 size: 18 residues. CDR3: CSARDRRQGGTGANVLTF. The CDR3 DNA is TGCAGTGCTAGAGATCGCAGACAGGGTGGGACGGGGGCCAACGTCCTGACTTTC.

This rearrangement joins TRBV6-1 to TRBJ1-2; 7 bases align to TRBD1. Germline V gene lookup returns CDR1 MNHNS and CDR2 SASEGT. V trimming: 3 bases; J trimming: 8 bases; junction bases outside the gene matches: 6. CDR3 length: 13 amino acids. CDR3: CASSDRDRGGYTF. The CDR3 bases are TGTGCCAGCAGTGACCGGGACAGAGGCGGCTACACCTTC.

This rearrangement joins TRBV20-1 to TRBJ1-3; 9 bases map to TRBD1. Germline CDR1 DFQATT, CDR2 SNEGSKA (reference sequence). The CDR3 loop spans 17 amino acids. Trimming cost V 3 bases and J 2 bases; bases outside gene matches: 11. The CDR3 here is CSARDSGTGYPGNTIYF. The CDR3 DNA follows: TGCAGTGCTAGGGACTCCGGGACAGGGTATCCTGGAAACACCATATATTTT.

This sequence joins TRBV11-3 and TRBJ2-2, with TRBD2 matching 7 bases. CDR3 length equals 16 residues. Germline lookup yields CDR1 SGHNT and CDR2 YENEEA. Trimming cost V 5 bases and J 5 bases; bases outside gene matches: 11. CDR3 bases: TGTGCCAGCAGCCCCCGGCGGGAGTTGGTAACCGGGGAGCTGTTTTTT. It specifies CASSPRRELVTGELFF.

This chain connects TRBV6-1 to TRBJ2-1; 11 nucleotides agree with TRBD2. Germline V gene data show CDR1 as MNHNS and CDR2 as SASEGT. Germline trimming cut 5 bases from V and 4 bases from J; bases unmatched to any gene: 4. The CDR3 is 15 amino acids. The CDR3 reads CASSRTSGSYNEQFF. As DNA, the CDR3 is TGTGCCAGCAGTCGGACTAGCGGGTCGTACAATGAGCAGTTCTTC.

The DNA of the CDR3 is TGTGCCAGCAGCTTACAGGGGGCAGTGGGAACTGAAGCTTTCTTT. Residues: CASSLQGAVGTEAFF. The rearrangement uses TRBV7-9 and TRBJ1-1; 8 bases agree with TRBD1. There are 15 residues in the CDR3. Per germline, CDR1 SEHNR and CDR2 FQNEAQ (reference sequence). V was pared by 2 bases and J by 5 bases, with 7 bases of the junction left unmatched.

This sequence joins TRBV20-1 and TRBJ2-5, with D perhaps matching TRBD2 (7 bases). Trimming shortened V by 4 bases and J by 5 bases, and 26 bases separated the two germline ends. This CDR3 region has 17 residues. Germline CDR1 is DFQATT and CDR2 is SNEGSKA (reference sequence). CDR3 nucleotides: TGCAGTGCTATAGGGGCATGGGGGAGCAGGGGAGGGGAGACCCAGTACTTC. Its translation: CSAIGAWGSRGGETQYF.

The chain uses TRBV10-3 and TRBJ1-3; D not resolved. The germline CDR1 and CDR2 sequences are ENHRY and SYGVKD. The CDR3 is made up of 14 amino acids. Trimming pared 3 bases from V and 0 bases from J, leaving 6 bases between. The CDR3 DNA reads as TGTGCCATCAGTGACGGGAGCTCTGGAAACACCATATATTTT. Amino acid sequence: CAISDGSSGNTIYF.

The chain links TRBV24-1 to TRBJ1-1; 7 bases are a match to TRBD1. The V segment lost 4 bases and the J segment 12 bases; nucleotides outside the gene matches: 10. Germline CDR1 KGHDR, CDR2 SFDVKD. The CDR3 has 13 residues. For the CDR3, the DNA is TGTGCCACCAGTGACCGTCGACAGGGTAGGACTTTCTTT. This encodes CATSDRRQGRTFF.

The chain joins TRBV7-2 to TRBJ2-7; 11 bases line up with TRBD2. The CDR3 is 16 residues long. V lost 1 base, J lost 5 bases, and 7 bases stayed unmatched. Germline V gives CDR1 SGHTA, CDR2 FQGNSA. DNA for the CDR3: TGTGCCAGCAGCTTAGTCTCTAGCGGGGGGAGCGACGAGCAGTACTTC. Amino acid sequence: CASSLVSSGGSDEQYF.

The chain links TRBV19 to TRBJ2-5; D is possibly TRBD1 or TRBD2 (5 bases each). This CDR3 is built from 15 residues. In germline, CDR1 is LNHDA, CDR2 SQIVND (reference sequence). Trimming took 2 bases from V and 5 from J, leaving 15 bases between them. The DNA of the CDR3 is TGTGCCAGTAGTATATCACAGGTGGGACGGGAGACCCAGTACTTC. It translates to CASSISQVGRETQYF.

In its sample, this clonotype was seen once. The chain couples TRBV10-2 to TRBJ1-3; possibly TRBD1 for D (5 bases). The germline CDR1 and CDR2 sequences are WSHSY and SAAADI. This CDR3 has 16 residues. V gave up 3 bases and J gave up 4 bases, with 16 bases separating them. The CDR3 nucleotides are TGCGCCAGCAGTGAAGGCAGGGCCTCGCAAGGAAACACCATATATTTT. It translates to CASSEGRASQGNTIYF.

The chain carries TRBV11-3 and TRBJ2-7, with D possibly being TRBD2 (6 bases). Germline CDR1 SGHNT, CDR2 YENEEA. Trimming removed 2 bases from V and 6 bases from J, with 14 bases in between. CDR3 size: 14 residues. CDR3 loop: CASSLRLDGSEQYF. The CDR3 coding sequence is TGTGCCAGCAGCTTAAGGCTGGACGGGAGCGAGCAGTACTTC. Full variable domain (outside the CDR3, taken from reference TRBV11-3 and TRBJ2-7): EAGVVQSPRYKIIEKKQPVAFWCNPISGHNTLYWYLQNLGQGPELLIRYENEEAVDDSQLPKDRFSAERLKGVDSTLKIQPAELGDSAVYLCASSLRLDGSEQYFGPGTRLTVT.

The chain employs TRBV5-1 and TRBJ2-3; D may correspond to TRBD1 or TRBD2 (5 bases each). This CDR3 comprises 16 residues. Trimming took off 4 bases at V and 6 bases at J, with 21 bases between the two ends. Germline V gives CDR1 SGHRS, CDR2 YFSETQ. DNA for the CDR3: TGCGCCAGCAGCCTTACTCAGGGCATGAGGGAGGATACGCAGTATTTT. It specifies CASSLTQGMREDTQYF.

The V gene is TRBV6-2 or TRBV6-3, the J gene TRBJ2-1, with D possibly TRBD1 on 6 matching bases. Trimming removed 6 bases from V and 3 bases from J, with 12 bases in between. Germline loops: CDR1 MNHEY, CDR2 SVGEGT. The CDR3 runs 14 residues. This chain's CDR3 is CASRTTGNYNEQFF. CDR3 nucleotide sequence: TGTGCCAGCAGAACAACAGGGAACTACAATGAGCAGTTCTTC.

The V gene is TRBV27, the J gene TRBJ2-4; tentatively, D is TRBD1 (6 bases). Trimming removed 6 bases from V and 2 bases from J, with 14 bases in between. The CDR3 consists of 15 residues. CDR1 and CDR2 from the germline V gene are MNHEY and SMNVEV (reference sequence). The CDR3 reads CASRRTANTKNIQYF. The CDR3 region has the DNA TGTGCCAGCAGAAGGACAGCGAACACCAAAAACATTCAGTACTTC.

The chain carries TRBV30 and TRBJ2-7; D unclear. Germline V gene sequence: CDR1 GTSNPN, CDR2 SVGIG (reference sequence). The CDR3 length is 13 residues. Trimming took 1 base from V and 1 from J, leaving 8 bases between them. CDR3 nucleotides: TGTGCCTGGAGTGAGGACGGTTCCTACGAGCAGTACTTC. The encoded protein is CAWSEDGSYEQYF.

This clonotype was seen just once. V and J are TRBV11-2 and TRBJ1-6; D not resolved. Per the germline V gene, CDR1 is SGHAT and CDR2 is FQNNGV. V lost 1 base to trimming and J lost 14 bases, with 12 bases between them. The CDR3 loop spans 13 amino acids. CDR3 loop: CASSLGPMGTLHF. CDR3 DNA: TGTGCCAGCAGCTTAGGCCCGATGGGAACCCTCCACTTT.

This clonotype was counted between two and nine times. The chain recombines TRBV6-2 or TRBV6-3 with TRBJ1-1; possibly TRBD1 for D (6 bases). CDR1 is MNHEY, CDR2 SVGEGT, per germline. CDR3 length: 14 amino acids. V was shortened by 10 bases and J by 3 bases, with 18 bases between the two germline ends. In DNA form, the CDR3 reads TGTGCCACCAGGGGCTGGGACACCGACACTGAAGCTTTCTTT. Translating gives CATRGWDTDTEAFF.

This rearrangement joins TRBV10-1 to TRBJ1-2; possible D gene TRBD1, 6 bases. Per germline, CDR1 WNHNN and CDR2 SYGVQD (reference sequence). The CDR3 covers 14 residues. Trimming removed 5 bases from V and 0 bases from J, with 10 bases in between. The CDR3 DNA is TGCGCCAGCAGTCCCGGGACAACTAACTATGGCTACACCTTC. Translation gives CASSPGTTNYGYTF.

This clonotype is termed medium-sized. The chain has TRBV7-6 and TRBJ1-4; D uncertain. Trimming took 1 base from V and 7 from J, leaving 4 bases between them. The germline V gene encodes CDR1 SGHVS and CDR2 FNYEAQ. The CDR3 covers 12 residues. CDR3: CASSLGGEKLFF. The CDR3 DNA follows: TGTGCCAGCAGCTTAGGGGGTGAAAAACTGTTTTTT.

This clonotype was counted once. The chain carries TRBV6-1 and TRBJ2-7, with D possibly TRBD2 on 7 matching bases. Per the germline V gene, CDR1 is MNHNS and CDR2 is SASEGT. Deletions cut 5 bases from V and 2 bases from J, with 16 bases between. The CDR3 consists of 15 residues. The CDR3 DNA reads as TGTGCCAGCAGTCGCGGGGAGGGGGGCACCTACGAGCAGTACTTC. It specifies CASSRGEGGTYEQYF.